These 15 T cell receptor beta chains share one sample of origin, sequenced in a study of T-cell reconstitution after alpha-beta-depleted transplantation in children. TCRbeta library construction was performed incorporating unique molecular identifiers. Using its own MiXCR run on the PCR reads, TCRdb lists one record per CDR3 protein. Among around 670,000 distinct CDR3 sequences listed, 10% to 15% were seen once. The sample consisted of PBMCs, taken before TCRalphabeta/CD19-depleted stem cell transplant. These receptor sequences come from a girl aged 2-10 years with congenital amegakaryocytic thrombocytopenia, due to receive a stem cell transplant.

In its sample, this clonotype was seen many times. The V gene is TRBV6-1, the J gene TRBJ1-5; D unresolved. Germline-derived CDR1 and CDR2 are MNHNS and SASEGT. Trimming pared 6 bases from V and 0 bases from J, leaving 9 bases between. This CDR3 spans 14 amino acids. Here the CDR3 reads CASSSAVSNQPQHF. For the CDR3, the DNA is TGTGCCAGCAGCTCTGCGGTTAGCAATCAGCCCCAGCATTTT.

This clonotype was seen ten or more times. V is TRBV4-1 and J is TRBJ2-3, with TRBD2 matching 7 bases. From germline, CDR1 is MGHRA and CDR2 YSYEKL. The CDR3 runs to 17 residues. Trimming cost V 1 base and J 1 base; bases outside gene matches: 8. CDR3 in DNA: TGCGCCAGCAGCCAAGTCGGGAGAACTAGCGGCACAGATACGCAGTATTTT. It yields the protein CASSQVGRTSGTDTQYF.

The sample holds many counts of this clonotype. J is TRBJ2-5 and V is TRBV20-1, with D perhaps TRBD1 (5 bases). This CDR3 spans 11 amino acids. Trimming shortened V by 5 bases and J by 4 bases, and 8 bases separated the two germline ends. The germline CDR1 and CDR2 sequences are DFQATT and SNEGSKA (reference sequence). In DNA form, the CDR3 reads TGCAGTGCTCCTCAGGGAGAGACCCAGTACTTC. This codes for CSAPQGETQYF.

This clonotype was observed a single time. The chain combines TRBV5-1 with TRBJ1-1, with D uncertain. The CDR3 totals 16 residues. The germline CDR1 and CDR2 sequences are SGHRS and YFSETQ. V was pared by 0 bases and J by 1 base, with 13 bases between. The DNA of the CDR3 is TGCGCCAGCAGCTTGGATGGGCGGGGAGGGAACACTGAAGCTTTCTTT. Protein sequence: CASSLDGRGGNTEAFF.

The chain carries TRBV3-1 and TRBJ2-7; a possible D gene is TRBD2 (5 bases). The germline gives CDR1 LGHDT, CDR2 YNNKEL (reference sequence). V shed 3 bases and J shed 2 bases, with 17 bases lying between them. The CDR3 loop spans 16 amino acids. In DNA, the CDR3 is TGTGCCAGCAGCCACGAGGGCCAGGTGGATCCCTACGAGCAGTACTTC. Translated: CASSHEGQVDPYEQYF.

This clonotype was detected only a few times. The rearrangement links TRBV4-2 to TRBJ2-3; no definite D call. With 0 bases removed from V and 2 bases from J, the gap between germline ends came to 18 bases. Germline V gene lookup returns CDR1 LGHNA and CDR2 YNFKEQ. The CDR3 runs 18 residues. This CDR3 is CASSQEVQRVYNTDTQYF. The CDR3 DNA follows: TGTGCCAGCAGCCAAGAAGTTCAGCGAGTGTATAACACAGATACGCAGTATTTT.

This sequence joins TRBV5-1 and TRBJ2-1; D not certain. Germline assignment: CDR1 SGHRS and CDR2 YFSETQ. The CDR3 is made up of 13 amino acids. The V end was cut by 7 bases, the J end by 0 bases, with 8 bases between. The CDR3 loop is CASAESSYNEQFF. CDR3 nucleotides: TGCGCCAGCGCAGAGAGCTCCTACAATGAGCAGTTCTTC.

This clonotype has a handful of counts. This chain connects TRBV30 to TRBJ1-5, with D uncertain. The V end lost 3 bases, the J end lost 2 bases, and 14 bases lay between the germline ends. The CDR3 loop spans 15 amino acids. CDR1 is GTSNPN and CDR2 is SVGIG in the germline V gene (reference sequence). DNA of the CDR3: TGTGCCTGGAGCGACGGGGTGTCCGGCAATCAGCCCCAGCATTTT. Residues: CAWSDGVSGNQPQHF.

The J gene is TRBJ2-5, the V gene TRBV5-1; D possibly corresponds to TRBD2 (5 bases). Trimming stripped 0 bases from V and 8 bases from J, with 8 bases between. The length of the CDR3 is 12 residues. Germline-derived CDR1 and CDR2 are SGHRS and YFSETQ. The CDR3 reads CASSLGGPTQYF. The CDR3 DNA is TGCGCCAGCAGCTTGGGCGGGCCCACCCAGTACTTC.

This clonotype was observed many times. CDR3 DNA sequence: TGTGCCAGCAGTTTTGAGGGGGGGGGCACAGATACGCAGTATTTT. Its translation: CASSFEGGGTDTQYF. This chain uses TRBV12-3 or TRBV12-4 with TRBJ2-3; D perhaps matches TRBD2 (7 bases). This CDR3 region has 15 residues. The V end lost 3 bases, the J end lost 1 base, and 11 bases lay between the germline ends.

V gene TRBV7-6 combines with J gene TRBJ2-7; 8 nucleotides align to TRBD2. V was pared by 5 bases and J by 6 bases, with 15 bases of the junction left unmatched. Germline V gives CDR1 SGHVS, CDR2 FNYEAQ. The CDR3 is 16 residues long. The CDR3 sequence: CASSLLSGLALSEQYF. The DNA for the CDR3 is TGTGCCAGCAGCCTTCTTTCCGGACTAGCTCTTTCCGAGCAGTACTTC.

The gene calls are TRBV5-1 and TRBJ2-5; D unclear. With 0 bases removed from V and 2 bases from J, the gap between germline ends came to 11 bases. This CDR3 comprises 15 residues. Germline lookup yields CDR1 SGHRS and CDR2 YFSETQ. CDR3 sequence reads: CASSLGPLRQETQYF. The CDR3 nucleotides are TGCGCCAGCAGCTTGGGGCCACTGAGACAAGAGACCCAGTACTTC.

This clonotype came up many times. The rearrangement uses TRBV4-1 and TRBJ2-2; 9 nucleotides line up with TRBD2. This CDR3 comprises 16 residues. The germline CDR1 and CDR2 sequences are MGHRA and YSYEKL. Unmatched junction bases numbered 7, after V lost 4 bases and J lost 4 bases. CDR3 in amino acids: CASSPQTSGSTGELFF. CDR3 sequence (DNA): TGCGCCAGCAGCCCTCAGACTAGCGGATCCACCGGGGAGCTGTTTTTT.

This clonotype was counted at least ten times. The chain employs TRBV15 and TRBJ2-1; D uncertain. The CDR3 consists of 12 residues. V lost 5 bases and J 9 bases, leaving 11 bases between the germline ends. Germline V gene lookup returns CDR1 LNHNV and CDR2 YYDKDF (reference sequence). Here the CDR3 reads CATSGVVGEQFF. The CDR3 bases are TGTGCCACCAGCGGCGTAGTGGGTGAGCAGTTCTTC.

The chain recombines TRBV5-1 with TRBJ1-1, with TRBD1 as a possible D gene (6 bases). The CDR3 is made up of 15 amino acids. Trimming took off 0 bases at V and 4 bases at J, with 13 bases between the two ends. CDR1 SGHRS and CDR2 YFSETQ come from the germline V gene. This CDR3 reads CASSLDRGRGTEAFF. DNA of the CDR3: TGCGCCAGCAGCTTGGACCGGGGGCGCGGCACTGAAGCTTTCTTT.